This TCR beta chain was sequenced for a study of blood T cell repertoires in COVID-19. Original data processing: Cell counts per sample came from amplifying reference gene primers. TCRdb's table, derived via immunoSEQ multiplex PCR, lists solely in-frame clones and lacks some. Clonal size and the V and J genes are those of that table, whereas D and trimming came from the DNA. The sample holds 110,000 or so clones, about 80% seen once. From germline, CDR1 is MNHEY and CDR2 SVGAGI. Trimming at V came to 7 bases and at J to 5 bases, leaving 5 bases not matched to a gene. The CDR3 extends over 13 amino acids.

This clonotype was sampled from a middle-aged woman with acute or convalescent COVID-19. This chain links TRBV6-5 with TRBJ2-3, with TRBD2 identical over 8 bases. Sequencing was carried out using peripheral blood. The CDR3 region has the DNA TGTGCCAGCACTAATCTAGCGGGAGATACGCAGTATTTT. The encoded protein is CASTNLAGDTQYF.